These T cell receptor beta chains were read from a single sample in a study of cytomegalovirus exposure and HLA in healthy donors. The assay was immunoSEQ multiplex PCR, and TCRdb's table has in-frame clones only and misses some. The table has approximately 75,000 clones, about 74% seen once. The specimen was PBMCs. The origin of the receptors is a woman aged 55-70 years in good health and CMV-seropositive. Both conserved end residues are part of each CDR3. The D gene is left open where the match is weak. Where a row states a size, it is once, few, many or the class of an expanded clone; other rows omit it.

V	D	size	length	J	CDR3	DNA
TRBV5-1	TRBD1	.	16	TRBJ1-5	CASSAGTGIDNQPQHF	TGCGCCAGCAGCGCCGGGACAGGGATTGACAATCAGCCCCAGCATTTT
TRBV2	.	once	11	TRBJ1-6	CASRESGHFHF	TGTGCCAGCAGGGAGTCGGGACACTTCCACTTT
TRBV25-1	.	.	14	TRBJ2-3	CASSEEGATDTQYF	TGTGCCAGCAGTGAGGAGGGGGCAACAGATACGCAGTATTTT
TRBV5-1	.	.	16	TRBJ2-2	CASSSRNGETTGELFF	TGCGCCAGCAGCTCCAGGAACGGCGAGACCACCGGGGAGCTGTTTTTT
TRBV6-1	TRBD1	.	14	TRBJ2-1	CASSNGQEYNEQFF	TGTGCCAGCAGCAACGGACAGGAGTACAATGAGCAGTTCTTC
TRBV7-7	TRBD2	.	15	TRBJ2-1	CASSTTSGGYNEQFF	TGTGCTAGCAGCACAACTAGCGGGGGCTACAATGAGCAGTTCTTC
TRBV2	.	few	14	TRBJ1-4	CASSVRQGWEKLFF	TGTGCCAGCAGTGTTCGGCAGGGCTGGGAAAAACTGTTTTTT
TRBV9	TRBD2	.	16	TRBJ2-1	CASSVGLAGGYGEQFF	TGTGCCAGCAGCGTAGGATTAGCGGGGGGTTATGGTGAGCAGTTCTTC
TRBV5-5	.	.	14	TRBJ2-5	CASSLWTAQETQYF	TGTGCCAGCAGCTTATGGACAGCCCAAGAGACCCAGTACTTC
TRBV6-5	TRBD2	.	14	TRBJ2-7	CASRTSGTYYEQYF	TGTGCCAGCCGCACTAGCGGGACGTATTACGAGCAGTACTTC
TRBV6-5	.	.	11	TRBJ1-2	CASRGGYGYTF	TGTGCCAGCCGGGGGGGCTATGGCTACACCTTC
TRBV28	TRBD1	.	16	TRBJ2-7	CASSLVGDRGSDEQYF	TGTGCCAGCAGTTTGGTTGGGGACAGGGGCTCGGACGAGCAGTACTTC
TRBV6-5	TRBD2	.	15	TRBJ2-5	CASSRESGGLETQYF	TGTGCCAGCAGTCGCGAAAGCGGGGGGTTAGAGACCCAGTACTTC
TRBV30	TRBD1	few	13	TRBJ1-1	CAWTTGMNTEAFF	TGTGCCTGGACGACAGGGATGAACACTGAAGCTTTCTTT
TRBV19	.	.	14	TRBJ1-6	CASSSGRLNSPLHF	TGTGCCAGTAGTTCAGGTCGGCTTAATTCACCCCTCCACTTT
TRBV9	TRBD1	.	14	TRBJ1-6	CASSLGTANSPLHF	TGTGCCAGCAGCCTCGGGACAGCGAATTCACCCCTCCACTTT
TRBV7-9	.	.	13	TRBJ1-1	CASSLAGDAVAFF	TGTGCCAGCAGCTTAGCTGGTGATGCGGTAGCTTTCTTT
TRBV5-1	.	.	14	TRBJ2-1	CASSFGGGEGEQFF	TGCGCCAGCAGCTTCGGGGGAGGCGAGGGTGAGCAGTTCTTC
TRBV11-2	.	.	14	TRBJ1-1	CASSLAPGNTEAFF	TGTGCCAGCAGCTTAGCCCCAGGGAACACTGAAGCTTTCTTT
TRBV6-1	.	.	11	TRBJ1-2	CASSDIYGYTF	TGTGCCAGCAGTGATATATATGGCTACACCTTC
TRBV20-1	.	.	11	TRBJ1-2	CSARGQRGYTF	TGCAGTGCACGGGGACAACGTGGCTACACCTTC
TRBV19	TRBD1	.	15	TRBJ2-7	CASSIAGTGGNEQYF	TGTGCCAGTAGTATAGCGGGGACAGGGGGCAACGAGCAGTACTTC
TRBV6-5	.	few	14	TRBJ2-1	CASSYSETYNEQFF	TGTGCCAGCAGTTACTCGGAGACCTACAATGAGCAGTTCTTC
TRBV29-1	.	.	13	TRBJ2-2	CSARTGNTGELFF	TGCAGCGCCCGGACGGGAAACACCGGGGAGCTGTTTTTT
TRBV11-3	.	.	14	TRBJ1-1	CASSPGRANTEAFF	TGTGCCAGCAGCCCCGGGAGGGCGAACACTGAAGCTTTCTTT
TRBV5-1	.	few	12	TRBJ2-7	CASSLVGYEQYF	TGCGCCAGCAGCTTGGTGGGCTACGAGCAGTACTTC
TRBV10-3	TRBD1	.	14	TRBJ1-1	CAISEPDRATEAFF	TGTGCCATCAGTGAGCCTGACAGGGCCACTGAAGCTTTCTTT
TRBV12-5	TRBD1	.	17	TRBJ1-1	CASGLVHGTGVNTEAFF	TGTGCTAGTGGTTTGGTACATGGGACAGGGGTGAACACTGAAGCTTTCTTT
TRBV6-6	TRBD1	.	15	TRBJ2-2	CASSKGQGGVGELFF	TGTGCCAGCAGCAAGGGACAGGGTGGTGTCGGGGAGCTGTTTTTT
TRBV7-9	TRBD1	.	18	TRBJ1-1	CASSLGSTRGLRNTEAFF	TGTGCCAGCAGCTTAGGTTCAACCAGGGGGCTGCGGAACACTGAAGCTTTCTTT
TRBV30	TRBD1	.	15	TRBJ2-7	CAWSVPDRGVYEQYF	TGTGCCTGGAGTGTACCCGACAGGGGGGTGTACGAGCAGTACTTC
TRBV10-1	TRBD2	.	13	TRBJ2-3	CASSGLAGDTQYF	TGCGCCAGCAGTGGACTAGCGGGAGATACGCAGTATTTT
TRBV6-1	.	.	13	TRBJ1-3	CASSEREGVTIYF	TGTGCCAGCAGTGAAAGGGAAGGGGTAACCATATATTTT
TRBV5-4	TRBD1	.	15	TRBJ2-7	CASSQDRGLPYEQYF	TGTGCCAGCAGCCAGGACAGGGGGCTACCCTACGAGCAGTACTTC
TRBV9	.	.	13	TRBJ1-2	CASSIGQSYGYTF	TGTGCCAGCAGCATCGGACAGAGCTATGGCTACACCTTC
TRBV30	.	.	14	TRBJ2-2	CAWSVGVDTGELFF	TGTGCCTGGAGTGTAGGGGTAGACACCGGGGAGCTGTTTTTT
TRBV4-1	.	.	18	TRBJ2-6	CASSQRQDIGSGANVLTF	TGCGCCAGCAGCCAAAGACAGGATATTGGGTCTGGGGCCAACGTCCTGACTTTC
TRBV5-6	TRBD1	.	14	TRBJ1-2	CASSWDRANYGYTF	TGTGCCAGCAGCTGGGACAGGGCCAACTATGGCTACACCTTC
TRBV9	.	.	15	TRBJ2-1	CASSVGRGAYNEQFF	TGTGCCAGCAGCGTAGGGAGGGGAGCATACAATGAGCAGTTCTTC
TRBV7-9	.	.	14	TRBJ1-1	CASSLIPQNTEAFF	TGTGCCAGCAGCTTAATCCCCCAGAACACTGAAGCTTTCTTT
TRBV19	.	once	14	TRBJ2-1	CASSPGLDAYEQFF	TGTGCCAGTAGTCCTGGGCTCGATGCTTATGAGCAGTTCTTC
TRBV30	TRBD1	.	16	TRBJ2-7	CAWSKTKGGGYDEQYF	TGTGCCTGGAGTAAGACTAAAGGGGGCGGATACGACGAGCAGTACTTC
TRBV7-9	.	.	14	TRBJ2-4	CASSLAGGHHIQYF	TGTGCCAGCAGCTTAGCGGGGGGGCATCACATTCAGTACTTC
TRBV9	TRBD1	once	14	TRBJ2-7	CASTPGTGSYEQYF	TGTGCCAGCACTCCAGGGACAGGTTCCTACGAGCAGTACTTC
TRBV2	.	.	17	TRBJ2-6	CASSDGFRHSGANVLTF	TGTGCCAGCAGTGACGGGTTTCGCCACTCTGGGGCCAACGTCCTGACTTTC